Presented here are 7 T cell receptor beta chains from one specimen sequenced in a study of T-cell memory formation after mild COVID-19. MiXCR, applied by TCRdb to the 5' RACE reads, yields one record per CDR3 protein. Of about 430,000 distinct CDR3 sequences detected, roughly 26% appear once; the ten largest clones hold roughly 8.7%. Sequenced material: PBMCs or a T cell subset sorted from them (not recorded which). Receptors were obtained from an adult woman who had mild COVID-19 (a few samples of this study predate the infection). Cell type and time point are not known.

This chain joins TRBV24-1 and TRBJ1-1; D gene unclear. V lost 9 bases, J lost 7 bases, and 11 bases lay in between. Germline V gene data show CDR1 as KGHDR and CDR2 as SFDVKD. This CDR3 is 11 amino acids long. This CDR3 is CATSGAGEAFF. CDR3 DNA: TGTGCCACCTCCGGAGCGGGTGAAGCTTTCTTT.

This clonotype has just a few counts. The rearrangement joins TRBV12-3 or TRBV12-4 to TRBJ2-1; 7 bases map to TRBD2. The CDR3 sequence is 13 residues long. V shed 3 bases, J shed 8 bases, and the junction held 4 bases outside the gene matches. The CDR3 reads CASSLRLADEQFF. CDR3 in DNA: TGTGCCAGCAGTTTGAGGCTAGCGGATGAGCAGTTCTTC.

The chain combines TRBV9 with TRBJ1-5, with a possible D match to TRBD1 (6 bases). V was pared by 2 bases and J by 4 bases, with 13 bases between. The CDR3 contains 15 residues. In germline, CDR1 is SGDLS, CDR2 YYNGEE. The CDR3 nucleotides are TGTGCCAGCAGCGTCGAACCAACAGGGAATCAGCCCCAGCATTTT. It translates to CASSVEPTGNQPQHF.

The chain is built from TRBV19 and TRBJ2-3, with TRBD2 matching 10 bases. In germline, CDR1 is LNHDA, CDR2 SQIVND (reference sequence). The CDR3 contains 15 residues. V shed 8 bases, J shed 0 bases, and the junction held 5 bases outside the gene matches. CDR3 nucleotides: TGTGCCAGTCGCGGGACTAGCGCTAGCACAGATACGCAGTATTTT. It codes for CASRGTSASTDTQYF.

The chain has TRBV6-5 and TRBJ2-1; TRBD1 matches 9 bases. CDR1 is MNHEY and CDR2 is SVGAGI in the germline V gene. Trimming removed 4 bases from V and 8 bases from J; junction bases left unmatched: 6. This CDR3 contains 14 residues. The CDR3: CASSSGTGRDEQFF. The CDR3, as DNA: TGTGCCAGCAGTTCCGGGACAGGGAGGGATGAGCAGTTCTTC.

This clonotype was seen a handful of times. The V call is TRBV7-8, the J call TRBJ2-2; D gene uncertain. The CDR3 extends over 12 amino acids. Trimming stripped 1 base from V and 7 bases from J, with 4 bases between. CDR1 is SGHVS, CDR2 FQNEAQ, per germline. DNA of the CDR3: TGTGCCAGCAGCTTAGATCGCGGGGAGCTGTTTTTT. It encodes CASSLDRGELFF.

The chain carries TRBV10-3 and TRBJ1-3; D remains unclear. Per germline, CDR1 ENHRY and CDR2 SYGVKD. Trimming shortened V by 3 bases and J by 0 bases, and 6 bases separated the two germline ends. CDR3 length: 14 residues. CDR3 coding DNA: TGTGCCATCAGTGACCCCACCTCTGGAAACACCATATATTTT. Residues: CAISDPTSGNTIYF.